This passage covers 22 T cell receptor beta chains from one sample sequenced in a study of T cells after yellow fever vaccination (dated by TCRdb to 2018 to 2020). Libraries were prepared through 5' RACE. The instrument was an Illumina NovaSeq 6000. Through fastp at Q25 and MiXCR, TCRdb rebuilt clones from the public reads, retaining in-frame beta chains. Every entry covers one CDR3 protein and lists the most common genes and DNA from its rows. For this sample there are 340,000 or so distinct CDR3 sequences; approximately 13% appear just once. About 3% of the sample is held by the ten biggest clonotypes. This specimen's treatment or condition label, interpreted: live attenuated yellow fever vaccine strain. Specimen: CD4+ T cells sorted from PBMCs, collected 15 days after the yellow fever booster vaccination. The source is a man aged 18 to 30 who received the YFV17D yellow fever vaccine.

This clonotype was detected a few times. The chain links TRBV10-3 to TRBJ2-1, with 14 bases matching TRBD2. Germline V gene data show CDR1 as ENHRY and CDR2 as SYGVKD. V shed 9 bases, J shed 0 bases, and the junction held 13 bases outside the gene matches. This CDR3 is built from 19 residues. CDR3 bases: TGTGCCATAAAAACCACGGGACTAGCGGGGGCCAACTCCTACAATGAGCAGTTCTTC. This gives the protein CAIKTTGLAGANSYNEQFF.

This clonotype has just a few counts. The rearrangement joins TRBV20-1 to TRBJ1-5; 9 nucleotides agree with TRBD1. The CDR3 contains 14 residues. CDR1 is DFQATT, CDR2 SNEGSKA, per germline (reference sequence). V was pared by 4 bases and J by 7 bases, with 8 bases of the junction left unmatched. CDR3 in amino acids: CSATRQGGSQPQHF. CDR3 DNA sequence: TGCAGTGCTACCAGACAGGGGGGGAGCCAGCCCCAGCATTTT.

V and J are TRBV4-2 and TRBJ1-2, with D unresolved. CDR1 and CDR2 (germline): LGHNA, YNFKEQ. This CDR3 spans 14 amino acids. The V and J ends lost 0 bases and 6 bases respectively, with 11 bases between them. DNA of the CDR3: TGTGCCAGCAGCCAAGATAGACCGACCCATGGCTACACCTTC. The encoded protein is CASSQDRPTHGYTF.

This clonotype has ten or more counts. V gene TRBV4-3 combines with J gene TRBJ2-5, with 9 bases matching TRBD2. The trim removed 0 bases at V and 1 base at J, leaving 6 bases unmatched. The CDR3 runs to 17 residues. From germline, CDR1 is LGHNA and CDR2 YSLEER. CDR3 amino acids: CASSQEAASGAQETQYF. Here the CDR3 DNA reads TGCGCCAGCAGCCAAGAGGCAGCTAGCGGGGCCCAAGAGACCCAGTACTTC.

This rearrangement joins TRBV4-2 to TRBJ2-1, with D possibly matching TRBD2 (7 bases). The CDR3 extends over 16 amino acids. Germline V gives CDR1 LGHNA, CDR2 YNFKEQ. The V gene lost 1 base and the J gene lost 5 bases, with 15 bases spanning the gap. The CDR3 loop reads CASSQVEGGGDNEQFF. In nucleotides, the CDR3 is TGTGCCAGCAGCCAAGTAGAGGGGGGGGGAGACAATGAGCAGTTCTTC.

The rearrangement joins TRBV24-1 to TRBJ1-1, with D tentatively TRBD1 (5 bases). The V end was cut by 7 bases, the J end by 1 base, with 9 bases between. The CDR3 consists of 13 residues. The germline gives CDR1 KGHDR, CDR2 SFDVKD. The CDR3 reads CATSPGTNTEAFF. The CDR3 coding sequence is TGTGCCACCAGCCCCGGGACGAACACTGAAGCTTTCTTT.

The chain has TRBV29-1 and TRBJ1-1; TRBD1 matches at 9 bases. V shed 7 bases, J shed 5 bases, and the junction held 5 bases outside the gene matches. This CDR3 has 12 residues. Germline lookup yields CDR1 SQVTM and CDR2 ANQGSEA. As DNA, the CDR3 is TGCAGCGAACGACAGGGGGAAACTGAAGCTTTCTTT. Translating it yields CSERQGETEAFF.

At least ten counts were recorded for this clonotype. This chain uses TRBV2 with TRBJ2-1; the D gene could be TRBD1 or TRBD2 (5 bases each). Germline values: CDR1 SNHLY, CDR2 FYNNEI. The germline V and J ends were trimmed by 0 bases and 0 bases, with 9 bases remaining between them. The CDR3 covers 16 residues. CDR3 DNA: TGTGCCAGCAGTGAAGCTCAGAGGGGCTCCTACAATGAGCAGTTCTTC. Translation: CASSEAQRGSYNEQFF.

This clonotype has a handful of counts. The CDR3 DNA is TGTGCCAGCAGCCCTGGCAGGTCAAGCGGCACCTTC. Translation: CASSPGRSSGTF. The chain employs TRBV12-3 or TRBV12-4 and TRBJ1-2; unclear D gene. This CDR3 has 12 residues. Trimming removed 6 bases from V and 13 bases from J, with 18 bases in between.

This clonotype was recorded a few times. The chain links TRBV30 to TRBJ2-2; 12 bases map to TRBD2. The CDR3 has 15 residues. Germline CDR1 GTSNPN, CDR2 SVGIG (reference sequence). Trimming took 4 bases from V and 6 from J; bases not matched to a gene: 6. CDR3 nucleotides: TGTGCCTGGACGGTGGCTAGCGGGGGGGCCGGGGAGCTGTTTTTT. This gives the protein CAWTVASGGAGELFF.

This clonotype was counted many times. The J gene is TRBJ2-1, the V gene TRBV9; 8 bases match TRBD1. CDR1 and CDR2 (germline): SGDLS, YYNGEE. The CDR3 runs to 15 residues. The V segment lost 3 bases and the J segment 9 bases; nucleotides outside the gene matches: 11. CDR3 sequence: CASSGLATGGGEQFF. The CDR3 region has the DNA TGTGCCAGCAGCGGTCTTGCTACAGGGGGTGGTGAGCAGTTCTTC.

This clonotype was counted only a few times. The chain carries TRBV20-1 and TRBJ1-2, with D unresolved. Germline V gene sequence: CDR1 DFQATT, CDR2 SNEGSKA (reference sequence). The CDR3 extends over 14 amino acids. Trimming removed 6 bases from V and 5 bases from J, with 19 bases in between. In nucleotides, the CDR3 is TGCAGTGCCACCCGGCAGACGGAAATTTATGGCTACACCTTC. Translation: CSATRQTEIYGYTF.

This chain links TRBV7-9 with TRBJ1-1; 7 bases are shared with TRBD1. V was pared by 4 bases and J by 4 bases, with 3 bases of the junction left unmatched. The CDR3 sequence is 13 residues long. Looked up from germline, CDR1 is SEHNR and CDR2 is FQNEAQ (reference sequence). The CDR3 region is CASSWTGITEAFF. The CDR3 DNA follows: TGTGCCAGCAGCTGGACAGGTATCACTGAAGCTTTCTTT.

This clonotype has a handful of counts. V usage is TRBV4-1 and J usage is TRBJ2-5; either TRBD1 or TRBD2 may supply D (5 bases each). The V end lost 1 base, the J end lost 5 bases, and 17 bases lay between the germline ends. Germline CDR1 MGHRA, CDR2 YSYEKL. The CDR3 length is 16 residues. The CDR3 DNA reads TGCGCCAGCAGCCAAGGTCTAACGGACACGGGGGAGACCCAGTACTTC. It is translated as CASSQGLTDTGETQYF.

This clonotype has a handful of counts. This chain connects TRBV12-5 to TRBJ2-2, with D possibly called TRBD1 or TRBD2 (6 bases each). V gave up 4 bases and J gave up 3 bases, with 15 bases separating them. Germline V gives CDR1 LGHNT, CDR2 FRNRAP. The CDR3 is 16 amino acids. The CDR3 is CASGSTAGEDTGELFF. DNA for the CDR3: TGTGCTAGTGGTTCCACCGCAGGGGAGGACACCGGGGAGCTGTTTTTT.

In this sample, this clonotype turned up many times. A read error may account for a junction end that differs from germline. This sequence joins TRBV7-3 and TRBJ1-2; tentative D call: TRBD1 (5 bases). The CDR3 consists of 13 residues. Germline values: CDR1 SGHTA, CDR2 FQGTGA. DNA for the CDR3: TGCGCCAGCAGCTTGCGTACGGGGGATGGCTACACCTTC. It is translated as CASSLRTGDGYTF.

This rearrangement joins TRBV28 to TRBJ2-7; 9 bases are shared with TRBD1. CDR1 is MDHEN, CDR2 SYDVKM, per germline. The V segment lost 4 bases and the J segment 4 bases; nucleotides outside the gene matches: 11. This CDR3 spans 16 amino acids. CDR3 amino acids: CASSSPTGTGIYEQYV. DNA of the CDR3: TGTGCCAGCAGTTCACCTACCGGGACAGGGATATACGAGCAGTACGTC.

The chain is built from TRBV4-3 and TRBJ2-6, with D possibly matching TRBD1 (5 bases). The germline V and J ends were trimmed by 1 base and 2 bases, with 6 bases remaining between them. Germline-derived CDR1 and CDR2 are LGHNA and YSLEER. The CDR3 sequence is 15 residues long. Here the CDR3 reads CASSQGRAGANVLTF. CDR3 bases: TGCGCCAGCAGCCAAGGCAGGGCTGGGGCCAACGTCCTGACTTTC.

There are many counts of this clonotype. The rearrangement links TRBV9 to TRBJ2-1, with D unresolved. The germline V and J ends were trimmed by 0 bases and 7 bases, with 8 bases remaining between them. Per germline, CDR1 SGDLS and CDR2 YYNGEE. This CDR3 is built from 13 residues. The CDR3 spells CASSVEVGNEQFF. CDR3 coding DNA: TGTGCCAGCAGCGTAGAAGTGGGGAATGAGCAGTTCTTC.

This clonotype has a handful of counts. The chain joins TRBV12-3 or TRBV12-4 to TRBJ1-5; D possibly corresponds to TRBD1 (6 bases). V gave up 2 bases and J gave up 10 bases, with 15 bases separating them. The CDR3 consists of 14 residues. The CDR3 nucleotides read TGTGCCAGCAGTTTACGCAGGGGCGGTATACCCCAGCATTTT. Translating gives CASSLRRGGIPQHF.

The chain joins TRBV6-2 or TRBV6-3 to TRBJ1-2; D is ambiguous. V was clipped by 6 bases and J by 6 bases, with 14 bases between them. The V gene's germline CDR1 is MNHEY and CDR2 SVGEGT. CDR3 size: 13 residues. CDR3 residues: CASREVADHGYTF. Here the CDR3 DNA reads TGTGCCAGCAGGGAAGTCGCGGATCATGGCTACACCTTC.

This clonotype has only a few counts. This rearrangement joins TRBV20-1 to TRBJ1-2; D call uncertain. CDR3 length equals 14 residues. CDR1 DFQATT and CDR2 SNEGSKA come from the germline V gene (reference sequence). With 3 bases removed from V and 5 bases from J, the gap between germline ends came to 16 bases. DNA of the CDR3: TGCAGTGCTAGTCGGGGAGCGGAGGAGTATGGCTACACCTTC. Its protein is CSASRGAEEYGYTF.